By frequency, the clone carrying this T cell receptor beta chain is medium-sized. Its antigen is as yet unknown. Each sample's input was 250 to 300 ng genomic DNA, 35,000 to 40,000 genome equivalents. The data are from a study of T cell clusters in autoimmune cytopenias. As for the study in general: A median of approximately 50,000 TRB reads per sample yielded a median around 2,500 distinct clonotypes. Study-level points and caveats: Exclusive TRB clusters were almost three-fold more numerous in healthy donors than in active autoimmune hepatitis. Physiological T cell clusters of healthy donors were apparently absent in primary autoimmune cytopenia patients. TRB repertoire shifts in secondary cytopenia and chronic lymphocytic leukemia mostly reflected lymphoma, not autoimmunity.

Germline values: CDR1 LNHDA, CDR2 SQIVND (reference sequence). The CDR3 covers 14 residues. One tube held mixed TRB-A and TRB-B primer pools for touch-down PCR. TCRdb reprocessed the multiplex PCR reads, keeping one entry per CDR3 protein, no DNA. This repertoire comprises fewer than 3,500 distinct CDR3 sequences; its ten largest clones make up approximately 3.4%. Sequencing input: peripheral blood. The clonotype was recovered from a human donor with an autoimmune cytopenia or autoimmune hepatitis (not recorded which). The rearrangement uses TRBV19 and TRBJ1-5; the D gene TCRdb calls, TRBD1, cannot be checked with no DNA. The CDR3: CASSIGGKGQPQHF.